This entry lists 10 T cell receptor beta chains sequenced from one sample in a study of T cell repertoires and HLA-DP antigens. After about 16 days' expansion, CD4+ cells were restimulated about 23 h with HeLa expressing allogeneic DPB1. Cells were stimulated with HeLa cells transduced with HLA-DPA1/DPB1, HLA-DM, invariant chain and CD80. Some clones are missing from TCRdb's copy, which holds only in-frame ones; the method was immunoSEQ multiplex PCR. This table holds about 2,500 clones, 70% to 75% found once. The sequenced material came from CD137- CD4+ T cells from cultured PBMCs. Receptors originate from a man between 60 and 75 years old in good health and CMV-seronegative.

This clone is deemed medium-sized. The J gene is TRBJ2-7, the V gene TRBV28; D possibly corresponds to TRBD1 (6 bases). CDR1 and CDR2 from the germline V gene are MDHEN and SYDVKM. The CDR3 sequence is 16 residues long. With 3 bases removed from V and 6 bases from J, the gap between germline ends came to 21 bases. CDR3 nucleotide sequence: TGTGCCAGCAGTTTCCCCAGGGTGACAGGACAGAGCGAGCAGTACTTC. Translation gives CASSFPRVTGQSEQYF.

J is TRBJ1-5 and V is TRBV27, with D unclear. CDR3 size: 13 residues. Germline CDR1 reads MNHEY; CDR2 reads SMNVEV (reference sequence). V was shortened by 7 bases and J by 4 bases, with 11 bases between the two germline ends. This CDR3 reads CASKPSWNQPQHF. The CDR3 DNA reads TGTGCCAGCAAACCCTCCTGGAATCAGCCCCAGCATTTT.

This chain joins TRBV7-9 and TRBJ2-1; TRBD2 matches 14 bases. The ends lost 3 bases at V and 9 bases at J; junction bases unmatched: 4. The CDR3 consists of 15 residues. Germline assignment: CDR1 SEHNR and CDR2 FQNEAQ (reference sequence). This CDR3 reads CASSLGLAGVGEQFF. CDR3 DNA: TGTGCCAGCAGCTTGGGACTAGCGGGAGTAGGTGAGCAGTTCTTC.

The gene calls are TRBV7-2 and TRBJ2-3, with D unresolved. The length of the CDR3 is 14 residues. The V gene's germline CDR1 is SGHTA and CDR2 FQGNSA. Trimming took 5 bases from V and 2 from J, leaving 11 bases between them. In nucleotides, the CDR3 is TGTGCCAGCAGCCCACGTAGGACCACAGATACGCAGTATTTT. Residues: CASSPRRTTDTQYF.

This clone was seen a handful of times. For the CDR3, the DNA is TGTGCCAGTAGTATGGGAGGGGATTCACCCCTCCACTTT. It specifies CASSMGGDSPLHF. The chain couples TRBV19 to TRBJ1-6, with D tentatively TRBD1 (5 bases). CDR3 length: 13 residues. Trimming took off 3 bases at V and 8 bases at J, with 8 bases between the two ends. Germline CDR1 is LNHDA and CDR2 is SQIVND (reference sequence). Full variable domain (rest looked up from reference TRBV19 and TRBJ1-6): DGGITQSPKYLFRKEGQNVTLSCEQNLNHDAMYWYRQDPGQGLRLIYYSQIVNDFQKGDIAEGYSVSREKKESFPLTVTSAQKNPTAFYLCASSMGGDSPLHFGNGTRLTVT.

This clone was seen a handful of times. CDR3 nucleotides: TGTGCCAGCAGCTTAATCGCCCTAGCGGGTCGGGTTACCCAGTACTTC. Amino acids: CASSLIALAGRVTQYF. The rearrangement uses TRBV7-2 and TRBJ2-5; 8 nucleotides match TRBD2. Germline-derived CDR1 and CDR2 are SGHTA and FQGNSA. J lost 8 bases, V lost 2 bases, and 13 bases had no gene match. This CDR3 comprises 16 residues.

The rearrangement links TRBV6-6 to TRBJ2-6; D gene ambiguous. Trimming took off 0 bases at V and 0 bases at J, with 3 bases between the two ends. The germline V gene has CDR1 MNHNY and CDR2 SVGAGI (reference sequence). The CDR3 covers 15 residues. The CDR3 loop is CASSYSPSGANVLTF. The CDR3 DNA reads TGTGCCAGCAGTTACTCACCCTCTGGGGCCAACGTCCTGACTTTC.

The chain is built from TRBV7-8 and TRBJ1-4, with no clear D. The germline gives CDR1 SGHVS, CDR2 FQNEAQ. The CDR3 consists of 11 residues. Trimming left V 2 bases short and J 8 bases short, with 3 bases between. CDR3 in amino acids: CASSLREKLFF. DNA for the CDR3: TGTGCCAGCAGCTTACGAGAAAAACTGTTTTTT.

The chain is built from TRBV9 and TRBJ2-3; 11 nucleotides line up with TRBD2. The CDR3 totals 19 residues. The trim removed 3 bases at V and 4 bases at J, leaving 16 bases unmatched. Germline V gene lookup returns CDR1 SGDLS and CDR2 YYNGEE. CDR3 sequence reads: CASSASGGPGRSGADTQYF. The CDR3 DNA is TGTGCCAGCAGCGCTAGCGGGGGGCCGGGGCGGAGCGGGGCAGATACGCAGTATTTT.

V usage is TRBV7-9 and J usage is TRBJ2-2; no reliable D call. The CDR3 is made up of 11 amino acids. Germline V lookup: CDR1 SEHNR, CDR2 FQNEAQ (reference sequence). V was pared by 6 bases and J by 8 bases, with 7 bases between. DNA for the CDR3: TGTGCCAGCAGTGCGGTGGGGGAGCTGTTTTTT. It specifies CASSAVGELFF. Combining the CDR3 with reference TRBV7-9 and TRBJ2-2 gives the whole variable domain DTGVSQNPRHKITKRGQNVTFRCDPISEHNRLYWYRQTLGQGPEFLTYFQNEAQLEKSRLLSDRFSAERPKGSFSTLEIQRTEQGDSAMYLCASSAVGELFFGEGSRLTVL.